The text below deals with one T cell receptor (beta chain). Trimming took off 4 bases at V and 0 bases at J, with 10 bases between the two ends. This CDR3 is 14 amino acids long. Per germline, CDR1 SEHNR and CDR2 FQNEAQ (reference sequence). This table comes from immunoSEQ multiplex PCR, and its TCRdb copy is limited to in-frame clones, with some not included. The profile shows some 2,100,000 clones, around 95% of them singletons. These data originate in a study of shared clonotypes between healthy human individuals. This receptor was taken from a man younger than 30 in good health. This chain links TRBV7-9 with TRBJ2-7; D may be TRBD1 or TRBD2 (5 bases each). The sequenced material came from naive CD4+ T cells sorted from blood. Indicated subset: CD45RA+ positively selected. The CDR3 loop reads CASSYGTRSYEQYF. The CDR3 DNA reads TGTGCCAGCAGCTATGGGACCCGCTCCTACGAGCAGTACTTC.